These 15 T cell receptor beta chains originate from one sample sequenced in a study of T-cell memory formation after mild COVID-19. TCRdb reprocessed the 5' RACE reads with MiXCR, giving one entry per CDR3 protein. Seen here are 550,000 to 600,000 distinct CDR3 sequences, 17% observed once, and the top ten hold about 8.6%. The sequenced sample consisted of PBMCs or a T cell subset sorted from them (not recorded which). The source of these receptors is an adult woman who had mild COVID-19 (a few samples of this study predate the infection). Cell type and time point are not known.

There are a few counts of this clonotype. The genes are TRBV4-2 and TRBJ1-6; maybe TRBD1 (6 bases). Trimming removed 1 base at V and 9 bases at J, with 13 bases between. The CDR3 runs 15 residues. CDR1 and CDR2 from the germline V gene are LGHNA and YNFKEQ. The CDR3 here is CASSQAGARGSPLHF. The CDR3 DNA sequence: TGTGCCAGCAGCCAAGCAGGGGCTCGTGGTTCACCCCTCCACTTT.

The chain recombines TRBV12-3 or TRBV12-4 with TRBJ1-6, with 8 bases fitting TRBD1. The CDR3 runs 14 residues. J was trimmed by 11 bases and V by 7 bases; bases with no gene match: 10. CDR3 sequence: CASKGDRFLAPLHF. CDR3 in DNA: TGTGCCAGCAAGGGGGACAGGTTTTTGGCACCCCTCCACTTT.

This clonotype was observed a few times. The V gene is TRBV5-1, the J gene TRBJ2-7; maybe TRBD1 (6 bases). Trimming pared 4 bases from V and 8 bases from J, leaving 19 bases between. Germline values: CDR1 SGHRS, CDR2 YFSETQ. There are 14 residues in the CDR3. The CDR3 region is CASSELRPGQQQYF. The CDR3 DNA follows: TGCGCCAGCAGCGAACTAAGACCGGGACAACAGCAGTACTTC.

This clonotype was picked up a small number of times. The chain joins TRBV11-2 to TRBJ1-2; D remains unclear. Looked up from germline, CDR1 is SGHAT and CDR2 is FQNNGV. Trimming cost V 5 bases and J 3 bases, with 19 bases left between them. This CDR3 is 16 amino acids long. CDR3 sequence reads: CASSGWDAQTDYGYTF. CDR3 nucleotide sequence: TGTGCCAGCAGCGGTTGGGATGCCCAAACGGACTATGGCTACACCTTC.

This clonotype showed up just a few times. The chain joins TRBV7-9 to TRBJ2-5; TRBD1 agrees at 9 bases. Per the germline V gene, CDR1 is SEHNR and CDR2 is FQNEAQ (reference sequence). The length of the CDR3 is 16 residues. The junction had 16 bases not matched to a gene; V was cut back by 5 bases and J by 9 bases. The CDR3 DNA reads TGTGCCAGCAGCCAATTAGGCCAGGGACAGGGATTCGCCCAGTACTTC. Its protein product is CASSQLGQGQGFAQYF.

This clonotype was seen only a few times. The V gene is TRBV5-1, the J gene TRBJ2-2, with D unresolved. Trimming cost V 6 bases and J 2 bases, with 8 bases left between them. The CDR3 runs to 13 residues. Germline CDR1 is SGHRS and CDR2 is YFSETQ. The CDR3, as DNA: TGCGCCAGCACGGAACTTAACACCGGGGAGCTGTTTTTT. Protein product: CASTELNTGELFF.

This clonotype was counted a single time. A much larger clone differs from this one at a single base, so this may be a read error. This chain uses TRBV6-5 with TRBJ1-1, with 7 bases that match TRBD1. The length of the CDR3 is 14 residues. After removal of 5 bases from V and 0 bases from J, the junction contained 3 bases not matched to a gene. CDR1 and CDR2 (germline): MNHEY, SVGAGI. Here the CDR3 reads CASSHTGVNTEAFF. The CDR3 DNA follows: TGTGCCAGCAGTCATACAGGGGTGAACACTGAAGCTTTCTTT.

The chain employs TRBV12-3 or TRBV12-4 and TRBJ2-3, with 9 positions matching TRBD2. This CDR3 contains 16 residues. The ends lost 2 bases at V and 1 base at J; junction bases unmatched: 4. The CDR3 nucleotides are TGTGCCAGCAGTTTAATTAGCGGGAGAGGCACAGATACGCAGTATTTT. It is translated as CASSLISGRGTDTQYF.

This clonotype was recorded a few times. CDR3 amino acids: CASSFRDSGLYEQYF. CDR3 DNA: TGTGCCAGCAGTTTCCGGGACAGTGGTCTGTACGAGCAGTACTTC. The chain carries TRBV12-3 or TRBV12-4 and TRBJ2-7; 7 bases map to TRBD1. Trimming cost V 3 bases and J 4 bases; bases outside gene matches: 9. The CDR3 runs to 15 residues.

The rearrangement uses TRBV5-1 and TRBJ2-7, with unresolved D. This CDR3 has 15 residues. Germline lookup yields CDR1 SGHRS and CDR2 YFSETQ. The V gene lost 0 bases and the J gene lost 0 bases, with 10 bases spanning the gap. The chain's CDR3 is CASSLDPVLSYEQYF. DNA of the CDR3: TGCGCCAGCAGCTTGGATCCGGTCCTCTCCTACGAGCAGTACTTC.

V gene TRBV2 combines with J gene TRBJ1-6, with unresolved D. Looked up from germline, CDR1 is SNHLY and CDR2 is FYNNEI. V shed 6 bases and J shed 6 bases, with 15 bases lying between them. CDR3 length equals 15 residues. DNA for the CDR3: TGTGCCAGCAGGGCCCGACGAGAGCGTAATTCACCCCTCCACTTT. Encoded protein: CASRARRERNSPLHF.

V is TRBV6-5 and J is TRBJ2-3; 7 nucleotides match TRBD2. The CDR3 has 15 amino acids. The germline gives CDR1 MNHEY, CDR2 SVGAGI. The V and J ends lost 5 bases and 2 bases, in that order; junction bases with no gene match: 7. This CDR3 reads CASSQRGSDTDTQYF. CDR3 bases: TGTGCCAGCAGTCAGCGGGGATCAGACACAGATACGCAGTATTTT.

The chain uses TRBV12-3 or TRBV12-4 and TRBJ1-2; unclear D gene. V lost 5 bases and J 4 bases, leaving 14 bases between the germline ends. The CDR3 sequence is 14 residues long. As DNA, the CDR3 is TGTGCCAGCAGTCCTTCCCCTCGAATCTATGGCTACACCTTC. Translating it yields CASSPSPRIYGYTF.

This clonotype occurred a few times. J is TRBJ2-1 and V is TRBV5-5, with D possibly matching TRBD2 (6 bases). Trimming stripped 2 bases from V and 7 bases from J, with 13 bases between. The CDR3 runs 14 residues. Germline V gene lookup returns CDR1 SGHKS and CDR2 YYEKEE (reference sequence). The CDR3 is CASSFSLAYNEQFF. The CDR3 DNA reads TGTGCCAGCAGCTTCTCTCTAGCGTATAATGAGCAGTTCTTC.

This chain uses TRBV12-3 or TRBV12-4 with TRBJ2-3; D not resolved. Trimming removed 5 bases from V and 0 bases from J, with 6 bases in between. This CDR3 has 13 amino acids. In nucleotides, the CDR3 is TGTGCCAGCAGTGACCTTAGCACAGATACGCAGTATTTT. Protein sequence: CASSDLSTDTQYF.